The sequence of this TCR beta chain was determined in a study of blood T cell repertoires in COVID-19. In the authors' workflow: Nucleated cell number was recorded as an estimate derived from reference gene primer amplification. Clones were read by immunoSEQ multiplex PCR, and TCRdb kept only the in-frame ones, dropping some. V, J and clone size derive from that table, while D and trimming were established from the DNA sequence. The sample records about 370,000 clones, approximately 92% being singletons. Germline CDR1 SGHRS, CDR2 YFSETQ. The germline V and J ends were trimmed by 0 bases and 3 bases, with 10 bases remaining between them. The CDR3 has 15 residues.

The sequence came from a man aged 18 to 30 who had recovered from COVID-19. The sample consisted of PBMCs or T cells enriched from blood (not recorded which). The chain recombines TRBV5-1 with TRBJ1-5; D remains ambiguous. DNA for the CDR3: TGCGCCAGCAGCTTGGGAGCAGGCGCCAATCAGCCCCAGCATTTT. It codes for CASSLGAGANQPQHF.